The present T cell receptor (beta chain) was sequenced within a study of T-cell memory formation after mild COVID-19. For the study at large: The study found TCR clusters largely donor specific.

On this clonotype: The target antigen is unknown.

The 5'RACE method, run with constant-segment primers, produced TCR alpha and TCR beta cDNA libraries (carrying sample barcodes and UMIs). TCRdb itself ran the 5' RACE reads through MiXCR, one entry per CDR3 protein. The repertoire includes fewer than 90,000 distinct CDR3 sequences, over 10% of them detected once, and about 40% sits in the top ten. The study's findings and limits: Contracting clones from day 15 to 85 had balanced CD4/CD8; later expanders favoured CD4+. Of the contracting clones, CD4+ ones lay mainly in CM and EM, and CD8+ ones in EMRA.

Sequencing was performed on PBMCs or a T cell subset sorted from them (not recorded which). This receptor was identified in a man aged 18 to 29 who had mild COVID-19 (a few samples of this study predate the infection). Cell type and time point are not known.

CDR3 nucleotides: TGTGCCAGCAGTTTGGGACTCTATGGCTACACCTTC. Protein: CASSLGLYGYTF. The chain has TRBV12-3 or TRBV12-4 and TRBJ1-2, with D possibly matching TRBD1 (5 bases). The CDR3 is 12 amino acids. The V and J ends lost 3 bases and 4 bases respectively, with 6 bases between them.